The 5 T cell receptor beta chains below all came from one sample that was sequenced in a study of cytomegalovirus exposure and HLA in healthy donors. TCRdb's copy holds only in-frame clones and misses some; the assay was immunoSEQ multiplex PCR. This sample has 200,000 to 300,000 clones, with 90% found just once. What was sequenced was PBMCs. The receptors derive from a young woman in good health and CMV-seronegative.

This rearrangement joins TRBV7-2 to TRBJ2-3; 11 bases fit TRBD2. The CDR3 is 15 residues long. The germline CDR1 and CDR2 sequences are SGHTA and FQGNSA. V was pared by 3 bases and J by 1 base, with 0 bases of the junction left unmatched. The CDR3 is CASSLGLAGTDTQYF. The CDR3, as DNA: TGTGCCAGCAGCTTGGGACTAGCGGGCACAGATACGCAGTATTTT.

The chain employs TRBV4-3 and TRBJ1-3; D is unresolved. The CDR3 runs to 15 residues. Germline assignment: CDR1 LGHNA and CDR2 YSLEER. V was shortened by 4 bases and J by 0 bases, with 10 bases between the two germline ends. Written as DNA, the CDR3 is TGCGCCAGCAGCCCCCAGGACCGCTCTGGAAACACCATATATTTT. Its protein is CASSPQDRSGNTIYF.

The chain is built from TRBV4-1 and TRBJ2-7; TRBD2 agrees at 9 bases. Unmatched junction bases numbered 9, after V lost 4 bases and J lost 2 bases. The CDR3 loop spans 16 amino acids. CDR1 and CDR2 from the germline V gene are MGHRA and YSYEKL. CDR3 DNA: TGCGCCAGCAGCCCCAAGATAGCGGGAGCTGCCTACGAGCAGTACTTC. It codes for CASSPKIAGAAYEQYF.

The rearrangement links TRBV5-4 to TRBJ1-4; TRBD1 agrees at 7 bases. J was trimmed by 5 bases and V by 3 bases; bases with no gene match: 4. The CDR3 has 14 residues. From germline, CDR1 is SGHNT and CDR2 YYREEE (reference sequence). DNA for the CDR3: TGTGCCAGCAGCTATGGGACAGAGAATGAAAAACTGTTTTTT. It is translated as CASSYGTENEKLFF.

This sequence joins TRBV9 and TRBJ2-1, with 7 nucleotides matching TRBD2. CDR3 length: 16 residues. Germline CDR1 SGDLS, CDR2 YYNGEE. Germline trimming cut 4 bases from V and 5 bases from J; bases unmatched to any gene: 12. CDR3 sequence (DNA): TGTGCCAGCAGCCTCCCGGCGGGAGTGGACAACAATGAGCAGTTCTTC. Translation: CASSLPAGVDNNEQFF.